This T cell receptor beta chain was sequenced during a study of blood T cell repertoires in COVID-19 (TCRdb year 2020). Background for the entire study: Samples from collaborators originated in the United States, Italy and Spain and spanned both the acute and convalescent phases of COVID-19. Deeply sampled blood TCRbeta repertoires from subjects exposed to, actively infected with, or recovered from COVID-19 were included in the dataset. Samples were obtained from the ongoing ImmuneRACE study (first 160 participants) and from 1,254 subjects provided by 6 global collaborators. The repertoires were released in a freely available public database intended as a resource for research on the immune response to SARS-CoV-2. Where HLA class I and class II types were available, the types were taken from metadata supplied by the sample provider, not from assay-based typing. The material from the prospective study consisted of cDNA or gDNA derived from T cells, B-cell-depleted T cells, or PBMCs. The sample metadata nearly always contained a de-identified subject ID, COVID-19 status, age in years and sex. Paper-wide results and their limitations: How much clinical and demographic metadata was included differed by source and by participant, and the metadata was provided uncurated.

About this clone: It has no known antigen specificity. No qualities accompany the bases; no much larger clone lies one base away.

The immunoSEQ Assay, a bias-controlled multiplex PCR, was used to amplify TCRbeta CDR3 regions from genomic DNA. The study's own analysis went as follows. Nucleated cell counts per sample were estimated from amplification of reference gene primers within the assay. To quantify the absolute abundance of each unique TCRbeta CDR3 rearrangement, sequence reads were collapsed and filtered. For each sample, productive Simpson clonality was calculated as the square root of Simpson's diversity index across productive rearrangements. TCRdb limited this immuneACCESS table to in-frame rearrangements with V and J called. A share of clones is missing; checked studies link under half to unresolved V genes, and the rest is unexplained. D and trimming come from the DNA, and the V and J calls and clone size come from that table. This sample lists some 320,000 clones; 75% to 90% were detected once. The ten biggest clones cover approximately 4.7% of the sample.

V is shortened by 3 bases, J by 1 base, and the region joining them spans 9 bases. Based on the germline V gene (reference sequence), the CDR1 and CDR2 sequences are LNHDA and SQIVND. The CDR3 numbers 14 residues from cysteine through phenylalanine. Only the CDR3 region is kept as DNA, spanning 42 bases read in frame from base 1. In the prospective study, participants were 18 to 89 years old, resided in fewer than 25 geographic areas of the United States, and were enrolled through a virtual design. In the prospective study, participants were assigned to cohorts based on the clinical history participants reported in a screening survey and a study questionnaire. Recovered participants in ImmuneRACE Cohort 3 were defined as having two consecutive negative NP/OP PCR tests, clearance from a healthcare professional, or resolution of symptoms. In the prospective study, mobile phlebotomists collected whole blood, serum and a nasopharyngeal or oropharyngeal swab from each participant. Over a 2-month period, participants in the prospective study had the option of providing additional blood draws and questionnaires. Before DNA extraction, blood samples from the prospective study were shipped at room temperature or frozen.

What was sequenced was PBMCs or T cells enriched from blood (not recorded which). The clonotype originates from a man between 60 and 75 years old who had recovered from COVID-19. The rearrangement combines TRBV19 with TRBJ1-2; perhaps TRBD1 is the D gene, with 6 bases matching. The CDR3 region has the sequence CASSINRVNYGYTF. The sequence in DNA is TGTGCCAGTAGTATTAACAGGGTTAACTATGGCTACACCTTC.